The 12 T cell receptor beta chains given below trace back to one sample, sequenced in a study of cytomegalovirus exposure and HLA in healthy donors. Use of 60 Vbeta and 13 Jbeta primers characterized the PCR. Assay used: immunoSEQ multiplex PCR; TCRdb lists only in-frame clones, some missing. The sample holds 120,000 or so clones, about 66% seen once. Sequencing was carried out using PBMCs. Source of these receptors: a man aged 30-40 years in good health and CMV-seropositive.

The genes are TRBV10-3 and TRBJ2-1; maybe TRBD1 (5 bases). Germline V CDR1 and CDR2: ENHRY, SYGVKD. This CDR3 is built from 15 residues. Trimming pared 8 bases from V and 0 bases from J, leaving 14 bases between. CDR3 loop: CAIGNRRGSYNEQFF. In DNA form, the CDR3 reads TGTGCCATCGGAAACAGGCGCGGCTCCTACAATGAGCAGTTCTTC.

The chain joins TRBV28 to TRBJ2-2; D uncertain. This CDR3 spans 12 amino acids. Trimming took off 7 bases at V and 7 bases at J, with 10 bases between the two ends. Germline CDR1 is MDHEN and CDR2 is SYDVKM. Written as DNA, the CDR3 is TGTGCCAGCACGATACTTATCGGGGAGCTGTTTTTT. Translated: CASTILIGELFF.

This clone came up a few times. V usage is TRBV4-3 and J usage is TRBJ1-2; weak D call: TRBD1 (5 bases). Germline CDR1 LGHNA, CDR2 YSLEER. V was trimmed by 0 bases and J by 1 base, leaving 18 bases between them. This CDR3 has 18 amino acids. CDR3 sequence reads: CASSQEIGGDGGNYGYTF. The CDR3 nucleotides read TGCGCCAGCAGCCAAGAGATCGGAGGGGATGGGGGTAACTATGGCTACACCTTC.

The rearrangement uses TRBV5-1 and TRBJ1-1; maybe TRBD1 (5 bases). V shed 1 base and J shed 2 bases, with 9 bases lying between them. Looked up from germline, CDR1 is SGHRS and CDR2 is YFSETQ. The CDR3 extends over 14 amino acids. The CDR3 DNA sequence: TGCGCCAGCAGCTTGACAGGACCCAACACTGAAGCTTTCTTT. Translated: CASSLTGPNTEAFF.

This chain links TRBV25-1 with TRBJ2-4; 8 bases map to TRBD1. After removal of 6 bases from V and 0 bases from J, the junction contained 4 bases not matched to a gene. The CDR3 extends over 15 amino acids. From germline, CDR1 is MGHDK and CDR2 SYGVNS. DNA for the CDR3: TGTGCCAGCAGCCGGACAGGGCTAGCCAAAAACATTCAGTACTTC. Encoded protein: CASSRTGLAKNIQYF.

The chain joins TRBV20-1 to TRBJ1-1; a possible D gene is TRBD1 (5 bases). Looked up from germline, CDR1 is DFQATT and CDR2 is SNEGSKA (reference sequence). Between the trimmed V and J ends, which lost 5 bases and 2 bases, there was a span of 6 bases. CDR3 size: 11 residues. CDR3 nucleotides: TGCAGTGCTCAGGGAAACACTGAAGCTTTCTTT. This encodes CSAQGNTEAFF.

This sequence joins TRBV4-1 and TRBJ1-2; 8 nucleotides match TRBD1. The germline gives CDR1 MGHRA, CDR2 YSYEKL. The CDR3 totals 16 residues. The J segment lost 1 base and the V segment lost 4 bases, leaving 8 bases of the junction unmatched. CDR3 protein: CASSRVTGGNNYGYTF. The CDR3 nucleotides read TGCGCCAGCAGCCGCGTAACAGGGGGAAATAACTATGGCTACACCTTC.

This clone was observed a handful of times. V and J are TRBV9 and TRBJ2-3; TRBD2 matches 11 bases. J gave up 4 bases and V 6 bases, and 4 bases lay outside the gene matches. Germline CDR1 and CDR2: SGDLS and YYNGEE. This CDR3 has 14 residues. CDR3 DNA: TGTGCCAGCACAACTAGCGGGAGCCCAGATACGCAGTATTTT. It specifies CASTTSGSPDTQYF.

The chain couples TRBV18 to TRBJ2-3, with 8 bases lining up with TRBD2. Germline CDR1 KGHSH, CDR2 LQKENI. Trimming took 8 bases from V and 3 from J; bases not matched to a gene: 4. This CDR3 spans 13 amino acids. The CDR3 reads CASGTSLTDTQYF. CDR3 bases: TGTGCCAGCGGGACTAGTCTTACAGATACGCAGTATTTT.

The CDR3 region is CASRVEAGSYNEQFF. CDR3 coding DNA: TGTGCCAGCAGGGTTGAAGCGGGCTCCTACAATGAGCAGTTCTTC. The chain employs TRBV2 and TRBJ2-1, with D possibly matching TRBD2 (6 bases). The CDR3 totals 15 residues. Germline V gene lookup returns CDR1 SNHLY and CDR2 FYNNEI. Trimming stripped 6 bases from V and 0 bases from J, with 12 bases between.

The table lists this clone with a count of one. The rearrangement joins TRBV5-1 to TRBJ1-1; 9 positions match TRBD1. The V gene's germline CDR1 is SGHRS and CDR2 YFSETQ. This CDR3 is 18 amino acids long. J gave up 1 base and V 3 bases, and 13 bases lay outside the gene matches. CDR3 in amino acids: CASSWAGTGNNWNTEAFF. The CDR3 nucleotides read TGCGCCAGCAGCTGGGCCGGGACAGGGAACAATTGGAACACTGAAGCTTTCTTT.

The J gene is TRBJ2-2, the V gene TRBV6-1, with D perhaps TRBD2 (6 bases). Trimming cost V 8 bases and J 7 bases, with 11 bases left between them. Germline-derived CDR1 and CDR2 are MNHNS and SASEGT. The CDR3 has 12 residues. CDR3 region: CASLGGNGELFF. As DNA, the CDR3 is TGTGCCAGCCTGGGGGGAAACGGGGAGCTGTTTTTT.